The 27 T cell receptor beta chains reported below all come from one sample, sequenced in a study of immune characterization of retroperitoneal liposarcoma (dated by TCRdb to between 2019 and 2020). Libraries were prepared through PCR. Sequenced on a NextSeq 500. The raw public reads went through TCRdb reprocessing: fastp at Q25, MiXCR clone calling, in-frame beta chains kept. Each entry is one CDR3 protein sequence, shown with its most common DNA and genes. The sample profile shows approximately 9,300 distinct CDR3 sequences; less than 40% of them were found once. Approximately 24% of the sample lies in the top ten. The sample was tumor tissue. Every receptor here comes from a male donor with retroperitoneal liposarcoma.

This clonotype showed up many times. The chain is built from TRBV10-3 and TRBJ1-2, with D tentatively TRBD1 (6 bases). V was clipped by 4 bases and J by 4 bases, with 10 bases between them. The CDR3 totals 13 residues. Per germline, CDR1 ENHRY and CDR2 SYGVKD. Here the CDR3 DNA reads TGTGCCATCAGTGTAGGGGGTCCCTATGGCTACACCTTC. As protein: CAISVGGPYGYTF.

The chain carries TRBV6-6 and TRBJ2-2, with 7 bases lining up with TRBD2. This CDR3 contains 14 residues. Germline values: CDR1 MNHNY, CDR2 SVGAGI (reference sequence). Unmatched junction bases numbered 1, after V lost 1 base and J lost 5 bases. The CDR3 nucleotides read TGTGCCAGCAGTTACTGGGGGGGAACCGGGGAGCTGTTTTTT. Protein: CASSYWGGTGELFF.

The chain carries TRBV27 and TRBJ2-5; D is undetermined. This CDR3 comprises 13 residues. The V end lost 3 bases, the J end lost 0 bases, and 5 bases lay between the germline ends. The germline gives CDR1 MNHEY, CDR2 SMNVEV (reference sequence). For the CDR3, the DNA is TGTGCCAGCAGTTTTGGCAACCAAGAGACCCAGTACTTC. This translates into CASSFGNQETQYF.

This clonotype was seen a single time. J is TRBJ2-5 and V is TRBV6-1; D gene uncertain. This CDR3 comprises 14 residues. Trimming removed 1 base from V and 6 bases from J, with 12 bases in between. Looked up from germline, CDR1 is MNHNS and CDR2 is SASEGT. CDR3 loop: CASSEGVLKKTQYF. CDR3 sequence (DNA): TGTGCCAGCAGTGAAGGGGTTTTGAAAAAGACCCAGTACTTC.

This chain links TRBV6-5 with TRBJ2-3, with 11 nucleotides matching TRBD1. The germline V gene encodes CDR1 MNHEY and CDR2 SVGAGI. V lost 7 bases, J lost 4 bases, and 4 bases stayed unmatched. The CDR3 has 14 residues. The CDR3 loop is CASTMGQGADTQYF. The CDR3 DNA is TGTGCCAGCACCATGGGACAGGGGGCAGATACGCAGTATTTT.

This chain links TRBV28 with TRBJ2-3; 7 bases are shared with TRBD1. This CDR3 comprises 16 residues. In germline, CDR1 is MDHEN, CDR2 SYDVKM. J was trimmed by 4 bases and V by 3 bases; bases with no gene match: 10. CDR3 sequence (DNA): TGTGCCAGCAGTTTCGGCACAGGGGAAGGGGCAGATACGCAGTATTTT. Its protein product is CASSFGTGEGADTQYF. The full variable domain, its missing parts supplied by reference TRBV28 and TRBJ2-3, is DVKVTQSSRYLVKRTGEKVFLECVQDMDHENMFWYRQDPGLGLRLIYFSYDVKMKEKGDIPEGYSVSREKKERFSLILESASTNQTSMYLCASSFGTGEGADTQYFGPGTRLTVL.

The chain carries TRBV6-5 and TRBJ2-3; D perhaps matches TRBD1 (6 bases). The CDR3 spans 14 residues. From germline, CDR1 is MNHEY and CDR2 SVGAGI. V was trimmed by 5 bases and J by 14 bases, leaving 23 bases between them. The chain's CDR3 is CASSEAGTSTRLYF. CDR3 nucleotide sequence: TGTGCCAGCAGTGAAGCAGGGACAAGCACACGTCTGTATTTT.

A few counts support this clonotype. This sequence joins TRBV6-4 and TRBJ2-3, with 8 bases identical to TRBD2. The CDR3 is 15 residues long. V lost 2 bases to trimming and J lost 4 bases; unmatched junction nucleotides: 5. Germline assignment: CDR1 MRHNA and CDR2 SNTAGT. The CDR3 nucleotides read TGTGCCAGCAGTGACGGGAGCGGGAGTGCAGATACGCAGTATTTT. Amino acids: CASSDGSGSADTQYF.

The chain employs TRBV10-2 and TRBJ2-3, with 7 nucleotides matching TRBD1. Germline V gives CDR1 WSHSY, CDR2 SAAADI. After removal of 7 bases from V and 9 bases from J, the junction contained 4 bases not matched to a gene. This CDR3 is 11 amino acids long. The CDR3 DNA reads TGCGCCAGCATGCCGGGACAGACGCAGTATTTT. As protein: CASMPGQTQYF.

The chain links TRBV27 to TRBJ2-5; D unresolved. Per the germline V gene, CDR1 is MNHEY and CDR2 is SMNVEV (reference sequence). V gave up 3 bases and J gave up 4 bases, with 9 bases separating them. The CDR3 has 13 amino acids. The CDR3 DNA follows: TGTGCCAGCAGTTTGCGAGGTCGAGAGACCCAGTACTTC. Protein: CASSLRGRETQYF.

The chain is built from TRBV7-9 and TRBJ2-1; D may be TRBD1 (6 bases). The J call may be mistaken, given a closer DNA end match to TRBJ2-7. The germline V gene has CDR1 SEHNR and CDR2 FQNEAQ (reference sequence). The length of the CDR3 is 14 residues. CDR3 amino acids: CASSFSQGSNEQYF. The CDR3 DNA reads TGTGCCAGCAGCTTTTCACAGGGCAGTAATGAGCAGTACTTC.

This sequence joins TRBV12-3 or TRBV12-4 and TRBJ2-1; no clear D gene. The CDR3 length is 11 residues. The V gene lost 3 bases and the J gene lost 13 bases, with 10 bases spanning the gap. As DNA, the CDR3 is TGTGCCAGCAGTTTTCGGGCAGGTCAGTTCTTC. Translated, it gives CASSFRAGQFF.

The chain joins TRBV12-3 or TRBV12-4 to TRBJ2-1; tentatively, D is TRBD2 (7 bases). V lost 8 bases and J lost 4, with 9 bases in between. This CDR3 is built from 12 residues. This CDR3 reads CASGGAYNEQFF. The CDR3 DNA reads TGTGCCAGCGGGGGGGCTTACAATGAGCAGTTCTTC.

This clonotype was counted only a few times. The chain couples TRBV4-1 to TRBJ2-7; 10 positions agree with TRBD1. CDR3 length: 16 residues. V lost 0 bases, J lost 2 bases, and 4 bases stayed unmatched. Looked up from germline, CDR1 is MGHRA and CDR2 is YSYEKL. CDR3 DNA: TGCGCCAGCAGCCAAGATTCCGGGACAGGGGCCTACGAGCAGTACTTC. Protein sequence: CASSQDSGTGAYEQYF.

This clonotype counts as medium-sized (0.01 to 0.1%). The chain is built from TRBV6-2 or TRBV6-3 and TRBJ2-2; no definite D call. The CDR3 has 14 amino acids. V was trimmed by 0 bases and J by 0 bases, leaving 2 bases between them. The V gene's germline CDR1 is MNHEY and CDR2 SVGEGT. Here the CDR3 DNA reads TGTGCCAGCAGTTACTCATCGAACACCGGGGAGCTGTTTTTT. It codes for CASSYSSNTGELFF.

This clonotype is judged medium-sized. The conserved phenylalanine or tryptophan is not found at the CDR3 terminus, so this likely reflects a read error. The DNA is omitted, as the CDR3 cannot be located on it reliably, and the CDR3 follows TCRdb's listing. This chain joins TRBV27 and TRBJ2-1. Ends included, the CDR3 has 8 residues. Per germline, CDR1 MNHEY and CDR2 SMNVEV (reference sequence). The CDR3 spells CASSWNLG.

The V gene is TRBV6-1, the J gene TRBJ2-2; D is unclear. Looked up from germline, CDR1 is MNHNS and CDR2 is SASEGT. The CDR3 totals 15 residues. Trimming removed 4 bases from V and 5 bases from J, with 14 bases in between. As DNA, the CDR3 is TGTGCCAGCAGTGCCCGCGCGGAGAGTACCGGGGAGCTGTTTTTT. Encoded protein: CASSARAESTGELFF.

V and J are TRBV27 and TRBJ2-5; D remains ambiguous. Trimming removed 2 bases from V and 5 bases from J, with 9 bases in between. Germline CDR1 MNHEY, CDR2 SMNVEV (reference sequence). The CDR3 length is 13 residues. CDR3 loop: CASSLNLGETQYF. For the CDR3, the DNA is TGTGCCAGCAGTTTAAATCTGGGGGAGACCCAGTACTTC.

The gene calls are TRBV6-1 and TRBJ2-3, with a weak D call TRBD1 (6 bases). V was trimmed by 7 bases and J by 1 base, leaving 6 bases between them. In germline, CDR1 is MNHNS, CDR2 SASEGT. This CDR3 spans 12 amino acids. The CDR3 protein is CASTGGTDTQYF. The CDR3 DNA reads TGTGCCAGCACAGGGGGCACAGATACGCAGTATTTT.

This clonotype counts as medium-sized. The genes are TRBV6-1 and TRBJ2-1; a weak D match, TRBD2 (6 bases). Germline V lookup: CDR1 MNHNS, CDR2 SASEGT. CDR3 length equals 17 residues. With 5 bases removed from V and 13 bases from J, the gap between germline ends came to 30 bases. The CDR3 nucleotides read TGTGCCAGCAGTCTGGATGGAGGGGCCCTCTCCCAAGAGACCCAGTTCTTC. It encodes CASSLDGGALSQETQFF.

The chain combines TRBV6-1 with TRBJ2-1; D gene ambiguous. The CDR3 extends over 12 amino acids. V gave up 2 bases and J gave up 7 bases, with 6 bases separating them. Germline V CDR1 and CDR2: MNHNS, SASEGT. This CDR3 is CASSEWGNEQFF. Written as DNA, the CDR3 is TGTGCCAGCAGTGAATGGGGTAATGAGCAGTTCTTC.

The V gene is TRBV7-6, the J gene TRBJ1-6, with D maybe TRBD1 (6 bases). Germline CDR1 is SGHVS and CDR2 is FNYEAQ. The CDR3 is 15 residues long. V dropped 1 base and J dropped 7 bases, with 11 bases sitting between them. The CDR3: CASSLVGGANSPLHF. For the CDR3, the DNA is TGTGCCAGCAGCTTAGTAGGGGGGGCGAATTCACCCCTCCACTTT.

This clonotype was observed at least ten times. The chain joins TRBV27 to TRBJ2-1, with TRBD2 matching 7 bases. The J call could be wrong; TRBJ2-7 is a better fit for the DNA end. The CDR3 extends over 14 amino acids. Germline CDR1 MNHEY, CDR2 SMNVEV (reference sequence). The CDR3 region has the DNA TGTGCCAGCAGTTTCACTAGCGCGTCCTACGAGCAGTACTTC. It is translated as CASSFTSASYEQYF.

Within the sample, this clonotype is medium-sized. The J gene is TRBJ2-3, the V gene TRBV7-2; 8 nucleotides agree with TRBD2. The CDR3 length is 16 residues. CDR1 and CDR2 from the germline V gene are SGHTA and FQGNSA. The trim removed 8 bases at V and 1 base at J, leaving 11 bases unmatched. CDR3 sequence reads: CASRSRAGGGTDTQYF. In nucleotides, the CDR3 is TGTGCCAGCCGCTCAAGGGCGGGGGGCGGCACAGATACGCAGTATTTT.

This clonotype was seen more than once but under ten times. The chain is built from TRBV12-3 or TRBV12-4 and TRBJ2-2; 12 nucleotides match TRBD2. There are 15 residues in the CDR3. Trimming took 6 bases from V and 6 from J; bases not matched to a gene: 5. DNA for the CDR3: TGTGCCAGCAGGGCTAGCGGGAGGGCCTCCGGGGAGCTGTTTTTT. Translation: CASRASGRASGELFF.

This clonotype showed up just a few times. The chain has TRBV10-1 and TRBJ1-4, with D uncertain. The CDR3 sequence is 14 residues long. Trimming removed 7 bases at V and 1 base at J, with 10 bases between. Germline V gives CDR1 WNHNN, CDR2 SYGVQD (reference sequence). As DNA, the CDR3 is TGCGCCAGCATAGTGAGTGAAACTAATGAAAAACTGTTTTTT. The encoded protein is CASIVSETNEKLFF.

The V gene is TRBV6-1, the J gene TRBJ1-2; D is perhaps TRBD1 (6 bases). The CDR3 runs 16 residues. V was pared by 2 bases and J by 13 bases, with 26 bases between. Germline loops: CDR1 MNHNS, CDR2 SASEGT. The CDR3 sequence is CASSERGQVTNYACTF. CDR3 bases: TGTGCCAGCAGTGAAAGGGGACAAGTGACTAACTATGCCTGCACCTTC.